One and the same sample provided the 18 T cell receptor beta chains below, sequenced in a study of tissue T cells after allogeneic stem cell transplantation. Enrolled prospectively were adult allogeneic hematopoietic cell transplant recipients whose graft-versus-host disease was steroid-refractory. Libraries were prepared by immunoSEQ multiplex PCR; TCRdb keeps only in-frame clonotypes and omits some of them. Of about 3,000 clones detected, approximately 59% appear once; the ten largest clones hold more than 15%. Source: ascending colon tissue, taken at autopsy. Receptors originate from a male patient older than 55 with steroid-refractory graft-versus-host disease after an allogeneic stem cell transplant. Some T cells may originate from the graft donor.

This sequence joins TRBV5-6 and TRBJ2-5, with no clear D. This CDR3 is built from 12 residues. Trimming pared 3 bases from V and 2 bases from J, leaving 5 bases between. Germline loops: CDR1 SGHDT, CDR2 YYEEEE. DNA for the CDR3: TGTGCCAGCAGCTCCGGACAAGAGACCCAGTACTTC. It codes for CASSSGQETQYF. The full variable domain, with the rest looked up from reference TRBV5-6 and TRBJ2-5, is DAGVTQSPTHLIKTRGQQVTLRCSPKSGHDTVSWYQQALGQGPQFIFQYYEEEERQRGNFPDRFSGHQFPNYSSELNVNALLLGDSALYLCASSSGQETQYFGPGTRLLVL.

The chain employs TRBV5-1 and TRBJ1-1; D may be TRBD1 (6 bases). Trimming shortened V by 4 bases and J by 7 bases, and 20 bases separated the two germline ends. Germline values: CDR1 SGHRS, CDR2 YFSETQ. The CDR3 sequence is 15 residues long. The CDR3 protein is CASSIFGGRQGEAFF. In DNA, the CDR3 is TGCGCCAGCAGCATATTCGGGGGGCGTCAGGGTGAAGCTTTCTTT.

DNA for the CDR3: TGCAGTGCTAGTGAGAGACAGGGTGACACCATATATTTT. Translation: CSASERQGDTIYF. The chain couples TRBV20-1 to TRBJ1-3, with 7 bases matching TRBD1. CDR1 is DFQATT and CDR2 is SNEGSKA in the germline V gene (reference sequence). CDR3 length: 13 amino acids. V lost 3 bases, J lost 8 bases, and 7 bases stayed unmatched.

The chain employs TRBV6-6 and TRBJ1-1; unclear D gene. The CDR3 has 13 residues. In germline, CDR1 is MNHNY, CDR2 SVGAGI (reference sequence). V lost 2 bases, J lost 1 base, and 5 bases lay in between. The DNA of the CDR3 is TGTGCCAGCAGTTACGGCCAGAACACTGAAGCTTTCTTT. This codes for CASSYGQNTEAFF.

The chain employs TRBV4-1 and TRBJ1-1; no reliable D call. V was shortened by 1 base and J by 1 base, with 10 bases between the two germline ends. The CDR3 is made up of 15 amino acids. Germline CDR1 is MGHRA and CDR2 is YSYEKL. CDR3: CASSQARVRNTEAFF. DNA for the CDR3: TGCGCCAGCAGCCAAGCCCGAGTACGGAACACTGAAGCTTTCTTT.

The count of this clone is one. Other DNA sequences in the same sample also yield this CDR3. The chain recombines TRBV12-3 or TRBV12-4 with TRBJ2-7, with D maybe TRBD2 (6 bases). The CDR3 spans 12 residues. Trimming stripped 4 bases from V and 3 bases from J, with 7 bases between. CDR3 loop: CASSSGGYEQYF. The CDR3 DNA reads as TGTGCCAGCAGTTCCGGGGGCTACGAGCAGTACTTC.

This clone was seen more than once but under ten times. The chain is built from TRBV20-1 and TRBJ2-7; D is undetermined. The V and J ends lost 4 bases and 0 bases respectively, with 4 bases between them. CDR3 size: 11 residues. CDR1 and CDR2 from the germline V gene are DFQATT and SNEGSKA (reference sequence). In DNA form, the CDR3 reads TGCAGTGCTATGGGCTCCTACGAGCAGTACTTC. This codes for CSAMGSYEQYF.

The chain carries TRBV5-6 and TRBJ2-3, with a weak D call TRBD2 (7 bases). This CDR3 is 15 amino acids long. CDR1 and CDR2 from the germline V gene are SGHDT and YYEEEE. Trimming removed 0 bases from V and 4 bases from J, with 12 bases in between. This CDR3 reads CASSLGAGAADTQYF. The CDR3 DNA sequence: TGTGCCAGCAGCTTGGGGGCGGGGGCCGCAGATACGCAGTATTTT.

The chain is built from TRBV5-1 and TRBJ1-1; 7 bases agree with TRBD1. J gave up 0 bases and V 0 bases, and 2 bases lay outside the gene matches. CDR1 and CDR2 (germline): SGHRS, YFSETQ. CDR3 length: 15 amino acids. CDR3 region: CASSLGQGMNTEAFF. The CDR3 nucleotides are TGCGCCAGCAGCTTGGGACAGGGAATGAACACTGAAGCTTTCTTT.

The chain recombines TRBV5-4 with TRBJ1-2; TRBD1 agrees at 9 bases. The V and J ends lost 2 bases and 2 bases, in that order; junction bases with no gene match: 4. The length of the CDR3 is 15 residues. Germline V lookup: CDR1 SGHNT, CDR2 YYREEE (reference sequence). The CDR3 loop is CASSFRGQGNYGYTF. CDR3 nucleotide sequence: TGTGCCAGCAGCTTCCGCGGACAGGGGAACTATGGCTACACCTTC.

This clone was counted between two and nine times. The gene calls are TRBV12-5 and TRBJ2-2, with unresolved D. The CDR3 runs to 14 residues. CDR1 is LGHNT and CDR2 is FRNRAP in the germline V gene. V was shortened by 6 bases and J by 8 bases, with 16 bases between the two germline ends. In DNA, the CDR3 is TGTGCTAGTGGCCCAATTCTACGGTTAGGGGAGCTGTTTTTT. Amino acid sequence: CASGPILRLGELFF.

This clone was counted once. The chain links TRBV11-3 to TRBJ1-3, with D possibly TRBD1 on 6 matching bases. Per the germline V gene, CDR1 is SGHNT and CDR2 is YENEEA. V was shortened by 2 bases and J by 4 bases, with 9 bases between the two germline ends. This CDR3 spans 14 amino acids. The CDR3 nucleotides are TGTGCCAGCAGCTTAAACAGGGCGGGAAACACCATATATTTT. Translation: CASSLNRAGNTIYF.

The CDR3 protein is CASSPPTRANTGELFF. The CDR3 DNA follows: TGTGCCAGCAGCCCACCCACCCGGGCTAACACCGGGGAGCTGTTTTTT. V usage is TRBV11-2 and J usage is TRBJ2-2; no clear D. V shed 5 bases and J shed 2 bases, with 15 bases lying between them. CDR1 and CDR2 from the germline V gene are SGHAT and FQNNGV. This CDR3 is 16 amino acids long.

The table lists this clone with a few counts. V gene TRBV7-8 combines with J gene TRBJ2-2, with D perhaps TRBD1 (7 bases). V was pared by 5 bases and J by 3 bases, with 22 bases between. Per the germline V gene, CDR1 is SGHVS and CDR2 is FQNEAQ. CDR3 length: 18 residues. The CDR3 loop reads CASSLRPGGGWDTGELFF. DNA for the CDR3: TGTGCCAGCAGCCTCCGTCCAGGGGGAGGTTGGGACACCGGGGAGCTGTTTTTT.

This chain joins TRBV25-1 and TRBJ1-2; TRBD1 might be the D (5 bases). Germline V gene sequence: CDR1 MGHDK, CDR2 SYGVNS. Trimming took 6 bases from V and 8 from J, leaving 19 bases between them. This CDR3 has 14 amino acids. The chain's CDR3 is CASRRHPGRVGYTF. CDR3 bases: TGTGCCAGCAGGCGACATCCGGGGCGAGTAGGCTACACCTTC.

This clone was detected once. The chain employs TRBV6-5 and TRBJ2-5; D might be TRBD1 (5 bases). Germline V gene data show CDR1 as MNHEY and CDR2 as SVGAGI. Trimming cost V 5 bases and J 2 bases, with 12 bases left between them. The CDR3 length is 14 residues. The CDR3 reads CASSITGSQETQYF. The CDR3, as DNA: TGTGCCAGCAGTATTACAGGCAGTCAAGAGACCCAGTACTTC.

The CDR3 region is CASSSYRGSYEQYF. CDR3 DNA: TGTGCCAGCAGTTCCTATAGGGGATCCTACGAGCAGTACTTC. V is TRBV6-6 and J is TRBJ2-7; possibly TRBD1 for D (5 bases). Germline V gives CDR1 MNHNY, CDR2 SVGAGI (reference sequence). V was clipped by 4 bases and J by 1 base, with 11 bases between them. The CDR3 runs 14 residues.

The genes are TRBV4-1 and TRBJ2-1; the D gene is possibly TRBD2 (5 bases). Trimming removed 1 base at V and 10 bases at J, with 11 bases between. The CDR3 totals 13 residues. CDR1 and CDR2 (germline): MGHRA, YSYEKL. Written as DNA, the CDR3 is TGCGCCAGCAGCCAAGGAGAGGAGCGGGAGCAGTTCTTC. This encodes CASSQGEEREQFF.